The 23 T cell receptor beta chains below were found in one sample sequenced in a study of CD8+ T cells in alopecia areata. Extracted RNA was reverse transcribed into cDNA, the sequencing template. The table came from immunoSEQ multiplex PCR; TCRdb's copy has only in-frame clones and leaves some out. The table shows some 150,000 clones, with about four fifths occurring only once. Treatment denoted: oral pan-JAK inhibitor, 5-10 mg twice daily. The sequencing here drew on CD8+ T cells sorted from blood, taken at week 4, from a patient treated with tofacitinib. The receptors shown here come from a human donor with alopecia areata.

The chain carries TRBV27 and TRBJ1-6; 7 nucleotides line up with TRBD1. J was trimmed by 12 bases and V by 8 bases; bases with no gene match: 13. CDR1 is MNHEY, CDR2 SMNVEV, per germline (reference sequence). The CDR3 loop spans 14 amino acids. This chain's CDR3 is CASSLRAGGLPLHF. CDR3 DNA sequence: TGTGCCAGCTCCCTCAGGGCAGGGGGATTACCCCTCCACTTT.

The CDR3 protein is CASSDGRNWEQYF. CDR3 nucleotide sequence: TGTGCCAGCAGTGACGGACGGAATTGGGAGCAGTACTTC. The V call is TRBV2, the J call TRBJ2-7; D call uncertain. The CDR3 has 13 amino acids. Germline loops: CDR1 SNHLY, CDR2 FYNNEI. V gave up 3 bases and J gave up 7 bases, with 13 bases separating them.

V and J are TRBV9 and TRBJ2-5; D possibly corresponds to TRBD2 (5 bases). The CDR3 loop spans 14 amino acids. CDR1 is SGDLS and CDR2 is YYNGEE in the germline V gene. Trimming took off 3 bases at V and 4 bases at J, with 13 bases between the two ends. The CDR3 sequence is CASSGGYDGETQYF. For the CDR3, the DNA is TGTGCCAGCAGCGGAGGGTACGATGGAGAGACCCAGTACTTC.

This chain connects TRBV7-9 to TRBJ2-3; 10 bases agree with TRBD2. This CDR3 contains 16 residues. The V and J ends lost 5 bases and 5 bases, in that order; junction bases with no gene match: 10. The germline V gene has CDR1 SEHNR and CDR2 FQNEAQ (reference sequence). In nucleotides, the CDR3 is TGTGCCAGCAGCCGTCATAGCGGGGGGCCGGGAGATACGCAGTATTTT. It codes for CASSRHSGGPGDTQYF.

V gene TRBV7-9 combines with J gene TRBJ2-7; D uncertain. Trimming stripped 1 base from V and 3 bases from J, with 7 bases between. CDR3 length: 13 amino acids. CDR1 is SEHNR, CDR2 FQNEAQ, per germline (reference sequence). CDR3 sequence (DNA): TGTGCCAGCAGCTTAGGAAAAAACTACGAGCAGTACTTC. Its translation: CASSLGKNYEQYF.

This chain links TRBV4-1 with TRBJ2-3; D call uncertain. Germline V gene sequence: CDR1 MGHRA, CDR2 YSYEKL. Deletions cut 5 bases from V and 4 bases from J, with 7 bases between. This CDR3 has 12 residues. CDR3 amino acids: CASSEQSDTQYF. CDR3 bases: TGCGCCAGCAGCGAACAATCAGATACGCAGTATTTT.

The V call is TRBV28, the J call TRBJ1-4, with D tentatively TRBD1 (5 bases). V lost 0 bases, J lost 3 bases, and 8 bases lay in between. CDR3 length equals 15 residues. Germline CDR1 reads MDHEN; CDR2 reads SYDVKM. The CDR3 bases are TGTGCCAGCAGTTTATGGGGGGTTTCTAATGAAAAACTGTTTTTT. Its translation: CASSLWGVSNEKLFF.

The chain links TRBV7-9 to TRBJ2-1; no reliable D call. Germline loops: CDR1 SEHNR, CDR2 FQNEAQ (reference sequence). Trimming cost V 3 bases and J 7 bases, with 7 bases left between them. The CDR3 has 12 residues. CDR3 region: CASSFNPNEQFF. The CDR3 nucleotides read TGTGCCAGCAGCTTCAATCCGAATGAGCAGTTCTTC.

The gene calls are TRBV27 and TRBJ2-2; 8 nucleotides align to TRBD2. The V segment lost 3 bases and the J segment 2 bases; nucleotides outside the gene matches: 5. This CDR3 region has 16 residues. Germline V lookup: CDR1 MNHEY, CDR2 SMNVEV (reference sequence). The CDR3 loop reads CASSLEAGGNTGELFF. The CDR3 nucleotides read TGTGCCAGCAGTTTGGAGGCGGGGGGAAACACCGGGGAGCTGTTTTTT.

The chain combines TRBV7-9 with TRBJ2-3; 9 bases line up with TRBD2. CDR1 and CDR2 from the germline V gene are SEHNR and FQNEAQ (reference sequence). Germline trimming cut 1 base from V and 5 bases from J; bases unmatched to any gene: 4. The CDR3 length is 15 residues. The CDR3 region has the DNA TGTGCCAGCAGCTTAGGCGGGGGGGCCGAAGATACGCAGTATTTT. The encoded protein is CASSLGGGAEDTQYF.

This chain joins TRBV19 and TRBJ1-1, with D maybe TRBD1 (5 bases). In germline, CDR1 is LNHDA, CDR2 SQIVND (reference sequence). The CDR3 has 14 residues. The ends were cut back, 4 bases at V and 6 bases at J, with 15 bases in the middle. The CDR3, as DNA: TGTGCCAGTAGTAGCAGGAGGGGAATGTCTGAAGCTTTCTTT. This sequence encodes CASSSRRGMSEAFF.

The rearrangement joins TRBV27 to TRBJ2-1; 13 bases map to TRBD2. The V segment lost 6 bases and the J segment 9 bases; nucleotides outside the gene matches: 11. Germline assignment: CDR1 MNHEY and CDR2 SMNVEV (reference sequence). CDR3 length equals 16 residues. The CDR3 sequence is CASSPRLAGGVGEQFF. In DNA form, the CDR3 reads TGTGCCAGCAGCCCGAGACTAGCGGGGGGTGTCGGTGAGCAGTTCTTC.

In nucleotides, the CDR3 is TGTGCCAGCAGCGCGGGAGGGGGCTACAATCAGCCCCAGCATTTT. It encodes CASSAGGGYNQPQHF. The V gene is TRBV9, the J gene TRBJ1-5; TRBD1 agrees at 7 bases. The CDR3 spans 15 residues. The V segment lost 3 bases and the J segment 3 bases; nucleotides outside the gene matches: 6. CDR1 is SGDLS, CDR2 YYNGEE, per germline.

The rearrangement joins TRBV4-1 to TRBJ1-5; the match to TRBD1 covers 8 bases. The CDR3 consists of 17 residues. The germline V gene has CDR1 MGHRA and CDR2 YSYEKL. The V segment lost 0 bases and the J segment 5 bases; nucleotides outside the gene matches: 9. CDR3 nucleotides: TGCGCCAGCAGCCAAGATCCTGAGACAGGGGTCCATCAGCCCCAGCATTTT. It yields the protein CASSQDPETGVHQPQHF.

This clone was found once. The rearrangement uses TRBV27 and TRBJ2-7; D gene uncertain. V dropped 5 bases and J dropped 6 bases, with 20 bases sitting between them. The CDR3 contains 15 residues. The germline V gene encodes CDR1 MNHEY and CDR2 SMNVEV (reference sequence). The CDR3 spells CASSISTGSFCEQYF. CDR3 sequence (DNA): TGTGCCAGCAGTATTTCAACCGGATCATTCTGCGAGCAGTACTTC.

CDR3 nucleotides: TGTGCCAGCAGACTAGCGGGTGGAAACGAGCAGTACTTC. Protein: CASRLAGGNEQYF. The chain recombines TRBV7-2 with TRBJ2-7, with 9 bases aligning to TRBD2. This CDR3 has 13 amino acids. Trimming at V came to 6 bases and at J to 5 bases, leaving 5 bases not matched to a gene. Germline V lookup: CDR1 SGHTA, CDR2 FQGNSA.

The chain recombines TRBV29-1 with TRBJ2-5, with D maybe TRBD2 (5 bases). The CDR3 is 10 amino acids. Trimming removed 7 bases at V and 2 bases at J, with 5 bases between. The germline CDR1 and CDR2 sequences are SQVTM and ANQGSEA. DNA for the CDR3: TGCAGCGCGGGACAAGAGACCCAGTACTTC. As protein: CSAGQETQYF. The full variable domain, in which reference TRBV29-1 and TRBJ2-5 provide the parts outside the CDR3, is SAVISQKPSRDICQRGTSLTIQCQVDSQVTMMFWYRQQPGQSLTLIATANQGSEATYESGFVIDKFPISRPNLTFSTLTVSNMSPEDSSIYLCSAGQETQYFGPGTRLLVL.

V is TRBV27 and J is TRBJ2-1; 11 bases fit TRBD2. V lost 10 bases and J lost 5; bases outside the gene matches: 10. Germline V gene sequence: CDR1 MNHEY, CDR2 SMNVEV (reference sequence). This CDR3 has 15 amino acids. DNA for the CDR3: TGTGCCACCCTCCCCGGGACTAGCGGTAACAATGAGCAGTTCTTC. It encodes CATLPGTSGNNEQFF.

The CDR3 DNA sequence: TGTGCCAGCAGCGGCCACTCCTACGAGCAGTACTTC. Residues: CASSGHSYEQYF. This sequence joins TRBV25-1 and TRBJ2-7, with no clear D. V was pared by 6 bases and J by 0 bases, with 6 bases between. The length of the CDR3 is 12 residues. CDR1 is MGHDK, CDR2 SYGVNS, per germline.

The CDR3 DNA reads as TGTGCCAGCAGTTTAAGGGAAGGGATCTCGAAAGAGACCCAGTACTTC. Its protein is CASSLREGISKETQYF. The V and J genes are TRBV28 and TRBJ2-5, with D hard to call. Germline V gene lookup returns CDR1 MDHEN and CDR2 SYDVKM. This CDR3 is built from 16 residues. Trimming shortened V by 2 bases and J by 3 bases, and 16 bases separated the two germline ends.

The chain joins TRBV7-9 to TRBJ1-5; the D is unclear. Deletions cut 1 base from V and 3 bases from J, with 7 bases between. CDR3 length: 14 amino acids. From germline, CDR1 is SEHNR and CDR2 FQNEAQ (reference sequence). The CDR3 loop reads CASSLDSTNQPQHF. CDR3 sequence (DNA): TGTGCCAGCAGCTTAGACAGTACCAATCAGCCCCAGCATTTT.

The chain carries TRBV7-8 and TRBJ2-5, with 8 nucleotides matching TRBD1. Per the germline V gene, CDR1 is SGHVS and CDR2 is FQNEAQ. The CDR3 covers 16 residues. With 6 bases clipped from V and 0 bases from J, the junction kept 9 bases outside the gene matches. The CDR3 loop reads CASSTRGQAYQETQYF. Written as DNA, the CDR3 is TGTGCCAGCAGTACCCGGGGACAGGCGTACCAAGAGACCCAGTACTTC.

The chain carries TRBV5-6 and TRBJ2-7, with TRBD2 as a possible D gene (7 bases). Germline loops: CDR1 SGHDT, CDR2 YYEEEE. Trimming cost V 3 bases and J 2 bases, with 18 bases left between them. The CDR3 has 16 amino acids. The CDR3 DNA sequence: TGTGCCAGCAGCTGGGGTGGCGGGGGCCGCGCCTACGAGCAGTACTTC. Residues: CASSWGGGGRAYEQYF.